This TCR beta chain was recovered during a study of T cell responses to AZD1222 COVID-19 vaccine (dated by TCRdb to the early 2020s). In the study overall: TCR sequencing was performed for 230 to 250 trial participants, of whom 200 to 220 were given two doses of AZD1222 and 26 were given two doses of MenACWY control vaccine. Enrollment into the trials was organized by age into subgroups of 18-55, 56-69 and 70-plus years, and those subgroups contained approximately 160, 26 and 62 TCR-sequenced participants, respectively.

The CDR3 regions of human TCRbeta chains were subjected to immunosequencing. In the paper's pipeline: TCRs in the repertoires were matched against a reference library of SARS-CoV-2-specific TCRs that had been generated with the MIRA antigen-specificity platform. Breadth was defined as the fraction of unique TCRs that were SARS-CoV-2-associated, and depth was defined as the fraction of total T cells that were SARS-CoV-2-associated. Using the MIRA data, each spike-specific TCR was mapped to the spike region that the TCR reacts to and placed in a CD4 or CD8 class. Log10-transformed breadth and depth values were compared by one-way ANOVA with Sidak's multiple comparisons tests. Entries here come from immuneACCESS through TCRdb and include only in-frame sequences with V and J called. Some clones fail to appear in such tables; in the studies checked, an unresolved V gene covers under half of the shortfall, and the cause of the remainder is unknown. V and J calls and clone size are given by that table; D and trimming were obtained from the DNA. This sample is represented by about 150,000 clones; roughly 90% of them were singletons. The top ten clonotypes cover approximately 5.1% of the sample.

The time point label corresponds to: about 28 days (+/-7) after the second vaccine dose. The treatment or condition label of this sample denotes: meningococcal conjugate vaccine given as trial control. Vaccinee samples came from UK trials COV001 and COV002, including a single-blind randomized controlled phase 2/3 trial of AZD1222 (ChAdOx1 nCoV-19) in healthy adults. Trial participant PBMC samples were collected at day 0 and day 28 after the second dose for TCRbeta chain sequencing. Study-wide conclusions, independent of this receptor: Because no day 14 peak-response samples were available, repertoires were characterized only after the peak T cell response. Conclusions about previously exposed vaccinees are limited, since just five or six AZD1222 recipients were seropositive for SARS-CoV-2 at baseline. Epitopes outside the regions mutated in the B.1.351 and B.1.1.7 variants were reportedly recognized by nearly half of the unique spike-specific TCRs. In the small 56-69-year group, the increase in depth fell short of significance, most likely because of low power. A significant rise in spike-specific TCR breadth and depth was observed after two AZD1222 doses relative to day 0 and relative to MenACWY recipients. Vaccine-associated CD4 TCRs spanned the whole spike protein, with dominant responses in regions 160-218 and 743-854. Most participants were white British and females outnumbered males, and the authors suggested that clonal diversity may have been underestimated.

On this clone: Its antigen target is currently unknown. No base-level quality is on record; no much larger clone is a single base apart.

CDR1 MNHEY and CDR2 SVGAGI are derived from the germline V gene. The CDR3 goes from the cysteine to the phenylalanine over 15 residues. Of all the DNA, just the CDR3 is kept, 45 bases in frame from base 1. Here V drops 5 bases and J drops 5 bases, and the junction holds 9 bases not matched to any gene. The chain uses TRBV6-5 and TRBJ2-1; 7 middle bases align to TRBD2. The sample consisted of peripheral blood, taken 28 days after the second dose of the MenACWY control vaccine. This TCR was recovered from an adult who received the MenACWY meningococcal vaccine as a control. At the DNA level, the sequence is TGTGCCAGCAGTAAGGAGATAGCGGGCAACAATGAGCAGTTCTTC. Protein translation: CASSKEIAGNNEQFF.